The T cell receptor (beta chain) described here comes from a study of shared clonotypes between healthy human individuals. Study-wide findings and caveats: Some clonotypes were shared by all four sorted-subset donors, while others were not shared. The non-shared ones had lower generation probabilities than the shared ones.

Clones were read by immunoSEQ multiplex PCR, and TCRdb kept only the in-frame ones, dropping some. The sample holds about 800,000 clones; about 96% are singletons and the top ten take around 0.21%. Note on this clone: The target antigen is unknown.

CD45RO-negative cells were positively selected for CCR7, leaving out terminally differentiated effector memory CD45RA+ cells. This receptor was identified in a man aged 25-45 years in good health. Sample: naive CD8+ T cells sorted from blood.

This CDR3 is CATSTRSMGAGQPQHF. For the CDR3, the DNA is TGTGCCACCAGCACCAGAAGTATGGGGGCTGGTCAGCCCCAGCATTTT. The rearrangement uses TRBV15 and TRBJ1-5; D may be TRBD1 (6 bases). Per the germline V gene, CDR1 is LNHNV and CDR2 is YYDKDF (reference sequence). This CDR3 contains 16 residues. Between the trimmed V and J ends, which lost 4 bases and 6 bases, there was a span of 19 bases.